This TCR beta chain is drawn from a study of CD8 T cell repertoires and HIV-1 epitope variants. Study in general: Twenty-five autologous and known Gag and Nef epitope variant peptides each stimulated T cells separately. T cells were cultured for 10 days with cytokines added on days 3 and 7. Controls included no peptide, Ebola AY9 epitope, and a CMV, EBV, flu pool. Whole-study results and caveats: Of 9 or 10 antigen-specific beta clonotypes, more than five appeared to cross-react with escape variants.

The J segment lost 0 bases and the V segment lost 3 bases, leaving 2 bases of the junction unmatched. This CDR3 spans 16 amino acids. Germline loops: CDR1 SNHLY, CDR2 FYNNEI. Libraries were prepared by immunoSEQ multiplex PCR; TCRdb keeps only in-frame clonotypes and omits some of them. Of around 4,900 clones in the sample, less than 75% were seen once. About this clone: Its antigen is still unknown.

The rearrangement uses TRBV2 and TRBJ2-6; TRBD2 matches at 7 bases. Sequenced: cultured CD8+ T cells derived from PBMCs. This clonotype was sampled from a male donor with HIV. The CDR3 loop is CASSDGTTSGANVLTF. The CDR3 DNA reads TGTGCCAGCAGTGACGGGACTACCTCTGGGGCCAACGTCCTGACTTTC. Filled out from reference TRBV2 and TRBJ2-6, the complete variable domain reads EPEVTQTPSHQVTQMGQEVILRCVPISNHLYFYWYRQILGQKVEFLVSFYNNEISEKSEIFDDQFSVERPDGSNFTLKIRSTKLEDSAMYFCASSDGTTSGANVLTFGAGSRLTVL.